Sequencing of this TCR beta chain was carried out in a study of T-cell memory formation after mild COVID-19. At the level of the study: Across donors, TCR clusters were largely donor specific. Study-level results: Some responding clones appeared in pre-infection memory, suggesting cross-reactive memory joined.

Sample barcodes and UMIs were carried by the TCR alpha and TCR beta cDNA libraries that 5'RACE generated with constant-segment primers. MiXCR was run by TCRdb on the 5' RACE reads, yielding one entry per CDR3 protein. This sample has 400,000 or so distinct CDR3 sequences, with about 19% found just once. Per the germline V gene, CDR1 is MNHEY and CDR2 is SVGAGI. V lost 5 bases, J lost 1 base, and 17 bases lay in between. The CDR3 is made up of 16 amino acids. This clonotype came up a few times. Its specificity is unknown. The V and J genes are TRBV6-5 and TRBJ1-1, with a weak D call TRBD1 (5 bases). This sequence was found in an adult woman who had mild COVID-19 (a few samples of this study predate the infection). Cell type and time point are not known. Specimen: PBMCs or a T cell subset sorted from them (not recorded which). The CDR3 DNA reads TGTGCCAGCAGTCGTAATCGGGACGGCAAGAACACTGAAGCTTTCTTT. It encodes CASSRNRDGKNTEAFF.